The source of this T cell receptor beta chain is a study of molecular identifiers for immune sequencing clone quantification (dated by TCRdb to 2016 to 2018). About the full investigation: For a replicate experiment, the RNA from either approximately 20,000 or 100,000 naive CD8 T cells was divided into five aliquots, and four of those aliquots went on to sequencing. The study was a methods study using CD8 T cells to benchmark molecular-identifier clustering-based TCR repertoire sequencing (MIDCIRS) and TCR RNA copy counting. Broad study findings and their caveats: About 3.1 recovered TCR RNA copies per cell were obtained by modeling, versus roughly 9.1 by digital PCR, implying a capture efficiency of roughly 32%. Even against a background of around 950,000 naive CD8 T cells, spiked-in Jurkat TCR RNA amounting to a single cell's worth was reported to be detectable. When barcode sub-clustering was left out, chimeric consensus sequences inflated TCR diversity, with chimeras reaching as high as 47%. The sizes of highly expanded clones could end up underestimated when identical TCR molecules share a barcode. Naive libraries contained spiked-in Jurkat TCR RNA (approximately ten copies' worth), which is not part of the donor repertoire. Clones above 20 RNA copies held over 97% of molecules in CMV-specific effector cells but under 1% in naive cells.

This clonotype has only a few counts. The specificity of this receptor is unknown. Nothing much larger sits one base from this clone, and base qualities are not available. Libraries of naive CD8 T cells were built from approximately 20,000 to 1,000,000 sorted cells, with 10%, 30% or 50% of the purified RNA used. On a BD FACSAria II, naive CD8 T cells were FACS-sorted as CD8+CD4-CCR7+CD45RA+ and collected into RLT Plus buffer. To test detection sensitivity, Jurkat RNA equal to over nine TCR copies was added to samples of about 20,000-1,000,000 naive CD8 T cells. CD8 T cells were enriched using RosetteSep CD8+ T Cell Enrichment Cocktail and Ficoll-Paque, and the enriched cells then underwent ACK red cell lysis. Receptor libraries were prepared by PCR. The sequencer listed for this sample is NextSeq 500. Preparation of bulk TCR libraries followed a previously described approach, with the TCR primers listed in Table S5. Purification of total RNA was performed with the Qiagen AllPrep DNA/RNA kit. Before any analysis, reads coming from multiple sequencing runs of the same library were combined into one pool. On the authors' methods: Reads were retained only if an exact TCR constant sequence was present, and the retained reads were trimmed to 150 nt and grouped according to their 12-nt molecular barcodes. Reads in each barcode group were sub-clustered using a 15% Levenshtein threshold, and a quality-weighted consensus sequence was built for each RNA molecule. Non-functional sequences were excluded, and lower-count sequences lying one edit away from another sequence were also excluded. Barcode sub-clusters with fewer than 20% of the maximum read count were removed, based on fitting two negative binomial distributions. TCRdb ran its own pipeline on the public reads, namely fastp trimming at Q25 and MiXCR clone calling, and kept in-frame beta chains. Every CDR3 protein is listed once, alongside the most common genes and DNA of its rows. The V and J calls, along with clone size, are taken from TCRdb and not from the paper's own processing. The sample table records approximately 590,000 distinct CDR3 sequences; over 25% of these occur just once. The top ten hold 0.6% to 0.9% of the sample.

CDR1 and CDR2 (GTSNPN, SVGIG) derive from the germline V gene (reference sequence). Spanning cysteine to phenylalanine, the CDR3 consists of 14 amino acids. The CDR3 DNA has 42 bases and is translated from base 1. V is shortened by 6 bases, J by 2 bases, and the region joining them spans 11 bases. The chain uses TRBV30 and TRBJ2-6; the D gene could be either TRBD1 or TRBD2, each agreeing at 6 bases. The clonotype comes from a human donor in good health. Some libraries in this study had Jurkat cell RNA spiked in. Sequenced input: naive CD8+ T cells from blood, with Jurkat cell RNA spiked in. The sample's cell subset or site label, in plain terms: FACS-sorted CD8+CD4-CCR7+CD45RA+ naive T cells. The nucleotide sequence reads as follows: TGTGCCTGCCGGGGGACACCTGGGGCCAACGTCCTGACTTTC. It translates to CACRGTPGANVLTF.